A selection of T cell receptor beta chains follows, all from one sample in a study of CD8 T cells in ankylosing spondylitis. Using its own MiXCR run on the 5' RACE reads, TCRdb lists one record per CDR3 protein. The sample consists of 800,000 to 900,000 distinct CDR3 sequences, about an eighth of them appearing once. The sample comprised blood, either unsorted or a sorted T cell fraction (not recorded which). The receptors originated from a male donor with ankylosing spondylitis. The CDR3 runs from the conserved cysteine through the conserved F or W. D genes are given only for firm matches. Clone size appears in some rows only: once, few, many, or a class for an expanded clone.

d_gene	v_gene	j_gene	len	abundance	CDR3aa	CDR3nt
NA	TRBV20-1	TRBJ2-7	14	many	CSAPIGALSYEQYF	TGCAGTGCTCCTATTGGAGCGCTTTCCTACGAGCAGTACTTC
NA	TRBV12-3/TRBV12-4	TRBJ2-5	14	NA	CASSTQGIWETQYF	TGTGCCAGCAGTACCCAAGGGATTTGGGAGACCCAGTACTTC
TRBD2	TRBV7-2	TRBJ2-1	15	few	CASSLSGSNFNEQFF	TGTGCCAGCAGCTTAAGCGGGAGCAATTTTAATGAGCAGTTCTTC
TRBD2	TRBV11-2	TRBJ2-3	18	NA	CASSPGTSGGPYTDTQYF	TGTGCCAGCAGCCCCGGGACTAGCGGGGGGCCTTACACAGATACGCAGTATTTT
NA	TRBV10-3	TRBJ2-2	13	NA	CAMRQASTGELFF	TGTGCCATGAGACAGGCGAGCACCGGGGAGCTGTTTTTT
NA	TRBV5-1	TRBJ1-1	15	NA	CASSGGRGTNTEAFF	TGCGCCAGCAGCGGGGGTCGTGGGACCAACACTGAAGCTTTCTTT
TRBD2	TRBV5-1	TRBJ2-3	14	many	CASSFSGGPDTQYF	TGCGCCAGCAGCTTTTCGGGAGGTCCAGATACGCAGTATTTT
NA	TRBV9	TRBJ1-5	13	NA	CASSVGPSQPQHF	TGTGCCAGCAGCGTAGGGCCGAGTCAGCCCCAGCATTTT
NA	TRBV20-1	TRBJ2-2	13	NA	CSALLPNTGELFF	TGCAGTGCCCTCCTTCCGAATACCGGGGAGCTGTTTTTT
TRBD1	TRBV5-1	TRBJ2-1	14	many	CASSTGQGYNEQFF	TGCGCCAGCTCCACGGGACAGGGGTACAATGAGCAGTTCTTC
TRBD1	TRBV7-2	TRBJ1-2	15	NA	CASSPGPGQLYGYTF	TGTGCCAGCAGCCCAGGACCGGGACAGCTCTATGGCTACACCTTC
NA	TRBV29-1	TRBJ2-3	12	NA	CSVNSGGDTQYF	TGCAGCGTTAACAGCGGCGGAGATACGCAGTATTTT
TRBD1	TRBV6-5	TRBJ1-2	17	few	CASSYGTGAIYNYGYTF	TGTGCCAGCAGTTACGGGACAGGGGCGATTTACAACTATGGCTACACCTTC
TRBD1	TRBV20-1	TRBJ2-7	14	NA	CSATGQLSSYEQYF	TGCAGTGCTACGGGACAGCTAAGCTCCTACGAGCAGTACTTC
NA	TRBV20-1	TRBJ1-3	11	few	CSVRTGNTIYF	TGCAGTGTAAGGACTGGAAACACCATATATTTT
NA	TRBV25-1	TRBJ1-6	14	many	CASNPGRENSPLHF	TGTGCCAGCAATCCGGGACGCGAGAATTCACCCCTCCACTTT
NA	TRBV20-1	TRBJ1-1	13	few	CSALDEEWTEAFF	TGCAGTGCTCTCGACGAGGAGTGGACTGAAGCTTTCTTT
NA	TRBV4-3	TRBJ2-5	13	NA	CASSQDWVETQYF	TGCGCCAGCAGCCAAGATTGGGTGGAGACCCAGTACTTC
NA	TRBV11-2	TRBJ1-4	15	NA	CASSLRDGSWEKLFF	TGTGCCAGCAGCCTTCGGGATGGATCTTGGGAAAAACTGTTTTTT
NA	TRBV12-3/TRBV12-4	TRBJ2-6	14	many	CASNRASGANVLTF	TGTGCCAGTAACAGGGCCTCTGGGGCCAACGTCCTGACTTTC
TRBD2	TRBV20-1	TRBJ2-1	15	NA	CSARDGGVSYNEQFF	TGCAGTGCTAGGGACGGGGGGGTCTCCTACAATGAGCAGTTCTTC
TRBD1	TRBV12-3/TRBV12-4	TRBJ2-1	14	few	CASSSGQGFGEQFF	TGTGCCAGCAGCTCGGGACAGGGTTTCGGTGAGCAGTTCTTC
NA	TRBV7-2	TRBJ1-5	13	few	CASGRTFDQPQHF	TGTGCCAGCGGAAGGACCTTTGATCAGCCCCAGCATTTT
TRBD2	TRBV5-1	TRBJ2-1	15	NA	CASSLSGGQYNEQFF	TGCGCCAGCAGCCTTAGCGGGGGTCAATACAATGAGCAGTTCTTC
NA	TRBV6-1	TRBJ1-4	11	many	CASSEGGKLFF	TGTGCCAGCAGTGAAGGTGGAAAACTGTTTTTT
NA	TRBV7-2	TRBJ1-5	15	few	CASSLRVYSNQPQHF	TGTGCCAGCAGCTTAAGGGTCTATAGCAATCAGCCCCAGCATTTT
TRBD1	TRBV7-2	TRBJ1-2	13	many	CASSPRTGYDYTF	TGTGCCAGCAGCCCTCGGACAGGGTATGACTACACCTTC
NA	TRBV20-1	TRBJ2-1	14	NA	CFWAPAQGPNEQFF	TGCTTCTGGGCCCCGGCACAGGGCCCTAATGAGCAGTTCTTC
TRBD1	TRBV24-1	TRBJ2-5	16	many	CATSDPRTGIQETQYF	TGTGCCACCAGTGACCCTCGGACAGGCATACAAGAGACCCAGTACTTC
NA	TRBV6-2/TRBV6-3	TRBJ1-1	15	many	CASSIQGNANTEAFF	TGTGCCAGCAGTATTCAGGGGAACGCGAACACTGAAGCTTTCTTT
TRBD2	TRBV20-1	TRBJ2-7	18	many	CSARIAGGVTWSSYEQYF	TGCAGTGCCAGGATAGCGGGAGGTGTGACGTGGAGCTCCTACGAGCAGTACTTC
TRBD1	TRBV12-3/TRBV12-4	TRBJ1-2	14	many	CASSLRGTDYGYTF	TGTGCCAGCAGTTTAAGGGGGACAGACTATGGCTACACCTTC
NA	TRBV6-5	TRBJ1-2	15	many	CASSYSGGPNYGYTF	TGTGCCAGCAGTTACTCGGGAGGGCCTAACTATGGCTACACCTTC
NA	TRBV4-3	TRBJ1-2	15	few	CASSTATGEHYGYTF	TGCGCCAGCAGCACCGCGACGGGCGAACACTATGGCTACACCTTC
NA	TRBV6-1	TRBJ1-2	17	few	CASSPTSMRTRVSGYTF	TGTGCCAGCAGCCCGACCTCTATGAGGACCCGGGTCAGTGGCTACACCTTC
NA	TRBV7-9	TRBJ2-2	13	few	CASSLNNIGELFF	TGTGCCAGCAGCTTAAATAATATCGGGGAGCTGTTTTTT
TRBD2	TRBV20-1	TRBJ2-7	13	few	CSVPGLAGYEQYF	TGCAGTGTCCCGGGACTAGCGGGGTACGAGCAGTACTTC
NA	TRBV27	TRBJ1-4	14	few	CASTRILGGEKLFF	TGTGCCAGCACCCGGATCCTGGGAGGAGAAAAACTGTTTTTT
NA	TRBV5-1	TRBJ1-1	14	NA	CASSLWDMNTEAFF	TGCGCCAGCAGCTTGTGGGATATGAACACTGAAGCTTTCTTT
TRBD1	TRBV5-1	TRBJ1-2	14	NA	CASSLDRGRSGYTF	TGCGCCAGCAGCTTGGACAGGGGGCGTTCTGGCTACACCTTC
NA	TRBV5-8	TRBJ1-1	12	NA	CASSWGRTVAFF	TGTGCCAGCAGCTGGGGACGGACGGTAGCTTTCTTT
TRBD2	TRBV10-3	TRBJ2-5	16	NA	CAISNGLAGGQETQYF	TGTGCCATCAGTAACGGACTAGCGGGAGGGCAGGAGACCCAGTACTTC
TRBD2	TRBV20-1	TRBJ2-2	17	NA	CSARDGLAGANTGELFF	TGCAGTGCTAGAGATGGACTAGCGGGCGCGAACACCGGGGAGCTGTTTTTT
TRBD1	TRBV5-1	TRBJ2-3	15	many	CASSPGQGGTDTQYF	TGCGCCAGCAGCCCGGGACAGGGCGGCACAGATACGCAGTATTTT
TRBD1	TRBV29-1	TRBJ2-7	14	NA	CSVAGTGKIREQYF	TGCAGCGTGGCCGGGACAGGAAAAATCCGCGAGCAGTACTTC
NA	TRBV10-3	TRBJ2-3	14	NA	CAISASGPTDTQYF	TGTGCCATCAGTGCCAGCGGTCCCACAGATACGCAGTATTTT
NA	TRBV6-5	TRBJ2-1	14	NA	CASSYSRGRDEQFF	TGTGCCAGCAGTTACTCGAGGGGTAGGGATGAGCAGTTCTTC
NA	TRBV6-2/TRBV6-3	TRBJ2-3	13	few	CASSRGRGNTQYF	TGTGCCAGCAGCCGAGGGAGGGGGAATACGCAGTATTTT